A single sample is the source of the 14 T cell receptor beta chains below, sequenced in a study of CD8 T cells in Susac syndrome. Reverse transcription of roughly 0.45 to 1 ug RNA was performed with random hexamers. TCRdb re-derived calls from the immunoSEQ multiplex PCR reads in MiXCR, one entry per CDR3 protein. The sample shows roughly 160,000 distinct CDR3 sequences, 90% to 95% of them seen only once. Specimen: CD4+ T cells from PBMCs. These receptors were collected from a human donor in good health.

The chain links TRBV9 to TRBJ2-1; the D gene is possibly TRBD1 (6 bases). Germline loops: CDR1 SGDLS, CDR2 YYNGEE. Trimming took off 3 bases at V and 6 bases at J, with 10 bases between the two ends. The CDR3 has 13 residues. The CDR3 here is CASSGRQANEQFF. CDR3 in DNA: TGTGCCAGCAGCGGGCGACAGGCCAATGAGCAGTTCTTC. Together with reference TRBV9 and TRBJ2-1, the CDR3 gives the full variable domain: DSGVTQTPKHLITATGQRVTLRCSPRSGDLSVYWYQQSLDQGLQFLIQYYNGEERAKGNILERFSAQQFPDLHSELNLSSLELGDSALYFCASSGRQANEQFFGPGTRLTVL.

The rearrangement uses TRBV20-1 and TRBJ1-2; a weak D match, TRBD1 (5 bases). Looked up from germline, CDR1 is DFQATT and CDR2 is SNEGSKA (reference sequence). Trimming cost V 1 base and J 8 bases, with 14 bases left between them. This CDR3 has 13 residues. The CDR3 region has the DNA TGCAGTGCTAGAGTTAGGGGTTCGGGCGGCTACACCTTC. This translates into CSARVRGSGGYTF.

The genes are TRBV7-2 and TRBJ2-5; TRBD2 agrees at 8 bases. The ends lost 5 bases at V and 14 bases at J; junction bases unmatched: 7. CDR3 length equals 11 residues. Germline CDR1 is SGHTA and CDR2 is FQGNSA. The CDR3 reads CASSVGLAPYF. The CDR3 nucleotides are TGTGCCAGCAGCGTAGGACTAGCCCCTTACTTC.

The chain recombines TRBV9 with TRBJ1-1; D is undetermined. Trimming removed 1 base at V and 2 bases at J, with 9 bases between. CDR3 length: 14 amino acids. The germline V gene encodes CDR1 SGDLS and CDR2 YYNGEE. CDR3 region: CASSVRAFNTEAFF. Here the CDR3 DNA reads TGTGCCAGCAGCGTAAGGGCCTTCAACACTGAAGCTTTCTTT.

The chain has TRBV29-1 and TRBJ1-2, with D possibly matching TRBD1 (6 bases). Germline CDR1 and CDR2: SQVTM and ANQGSEA. There are 14 residues in the CDR3. Trimming cost V 6 bases and J 1 base, with 15 bases left between them. The CDR3 DNA reads TGCAGCGTGACAGGACCCAACCTTAACTATGGCTACACCTTC. This translates into CSVTGPNLNYGYTF.

This chain connects TRBV5-1 to TRBJ2-7; a weak D match, TRBD2 (5 bases). Trimming shortened V by 5 bases and J by 5 bases, and 14 bases separated the two germline ends. This CDR3 is 13 amino acids long. CDR1 SGHRS and CDR2 YFSETQ come from the germline V gene. In nucleotides, the CDR3 is TGCGCCAGCAGTATCCGGGGTTCTCACGAGCAGTACTTC. It yields the protein CASSIRGSHEQYF. The full variable domain, with the rest looked up from reference TRBV5-1 and TRBJ2-7, is KAGVTQTPRYLIKTRGQQVTLSCSPISGHRSVSWYQQTPGQGLQFLFEYFSETQRNKGNFPGRFSGRQFSNSRSEMNVSTLELGDSALYLCASSIRGSHEQYFGPGTRLTVT.

The chain carries TRBV20-1 and TRBJ1-5, with 7 bases identical to TRBD1. Germline V gene data show CDR1 as DFQATT and CDR2 as SNEGSKA (reference sequence). V was pared by 6 bases and J by 4 bases, with 12 bases of the junction left unmatched. This CDR3 contains 15 residues. This chain's CDR3 is CSAPSGGGRNQPQHF. Here the CDR3 DNA reads TGCAGTGCGCCTTCAGGGGGGGGACGAAATCAGCCCCAGCATTTT.

V and J are TRBV18 and TRBJ2-5, with TRBD2 matching 8 bases. This CDR3 has 14 amino acids. Germline CDR1 is KGHSH and CDR2 is LQKENI. V dropped 4 bases and J dropped 1; count of bases not matched to a gene: 2. CDR3 region: CASSLTSGQETQYF. For the CDR3, the DNA is TGTGCCAGCTCACTAACTAGCGGCCAAGAGACCCAGTACTTC.

A single count supports this clonotype. The J gene is TRBJ2-5, the V gene TRBV24-1; 12 bases fit TRBD2. CDR1 is KGHDR, CDR2 SFDVKD, per germline. The CDR3 has 15 amino acids. Unmatched junction bases numbered 7, after V lost 7 bases and J lost 5 bases. The CDR3 reads CATSASGTSGETQYF. DNA of the CDR3: TGTGCCACCAGCGCTTCAGGGACTAGCGGGGAGACCCAGTACTTC.

The chain links TRBV12-3 or TRBV12-4 to TRBJ2-1; TRBD2 might be the D (6 bases). This CDR3 is 14 amino acids long. Deletions cut 0 bases from V and 4 bases from J, with 7 bases between. In DNA form, the CDR3 reads TGTGCCAGCAGTTTAGCGGGGGGTTACAATGAGCAGTTCTTC. As protein: CASSLAGGYNEQFF.

The chain joins TRBV7-8 to TRBJ2-5; a possible D gene is TRBD2 (7 bases). This CDR3 is built from 18 residues. V was cut by 1 base and J by 2 bases, with 20 bases left in between. In germline, CDR1 is SGHVS, CDR2 FQNEAQ. CDR3 nucleotides: TGTGCCAGCAGCTTAGTGGTGGGGGACGGGGGGCAACAAGAGACCCAGTACTTC. It yields the protein CASSLVVGDGGQQETQYF.

This clonotype was recorded once. The chain couples TRBV2 to TRBJ1-2; D not resolved. V shed 2 bases and J shed 7 bases, with 14 bases lying between them. CDR3 length: 14 residues. The germline gives CDR1 SNHLY, CDR2 FYNNEI. In DNA form, the CDR3 reads TGTGCCAGCAGTGAAAGTATAGGGATCGGTGGCTACACCTTC. Translating gives CASSESIGIGGYTF. Looking up the rest from reference TRBV2 and TRBJ1-2 gives the full variable domain: EPEVTQTPSHQVTQMGQEVILRCVPISNHLYFYWYRQILGQKVEFLVSFYNNEISEKSEIFDDQFSVERPDGSNFTLKIRSTKLEDSAMYFCASSESIGIGGYTFGSGTRLTVV.

This clonotype appeared a single time. This sequence joins TRBV18 and TRBJ2-7, with D hard to call. V shed 2 bases and J shed 2 bases, with 7 bases lying between them. The CDR3 length is 13 residues. CDR1 is KGHSH, CDR2 LQKENI, per germline. The DNA for the CDR3 is TGTGCCAGCTCACCAGTGGGCGCCTACGAGCAGTACTTC. Residues: CASSPVGAYEQYF.

The chain couples TRBV19 to TRBJ2-1; 9 bases are a match to TRBD1. The CDR3 is 15 residues long. Germline assignment: CDR1 LNHDA and CDR2 SQIVND (reference sequence). Trimming took 4 bases from V and 3 from J; bases not matched to a gene: 4. The CDR3 reads CASSRGTGNYNEQFF. CDR3 bases: TGTGCCAGTAGTAGAGGGACAGGGAACTACAATGAGCAGTTCTTC.